Each of the 32 T cell receptor beta chains below was sequenced from the same sample in a study of shared clonotypes between healthy human individuals. Data came from immunoSEQ multiplex PCR; TCRdb stores just in-frame clones and leaves some out. Among over 2 million clones listed, roughly 96% were seen once. Sequenced: naive CD4+ T cells sorted from blood. The sample's subset: CD45RA+ positively selected. The source of these receptors is a man between 18 and 35 years old in good health.

Written as DNA, the CDR3 is TGTGCCAGCAAACTCGCTGACAGTCCCCTGATACCCCTCCACTTT. It codes for CASKLADSPLIPLHF. The genes are TRBV6-1 and TRBJ1-6, with D possibly being TRBD1 (5 bases). Germline assignment: CDR1 MNHNS and CDR2 SASEGT. The CDR3 runs to 15 residues. The V end lost 7 bases, the J end lost 12 bases, and 22 bases lay between the germline ends.

Turning to this clone: Germline and junction disagree at one end, which may indicate a read error. The genes are TRBV10-3 and TRBJ2-7, with D unclear. Per the germline V gene, CDR1 is ENHRY and CDR2 is SYGVKD. CDR3 length equals 13 residues. CDR3 sequence: CAISESVQAQISF. Written as DNA, the CDR3 is TGTGCCATCAGTGAGTCGGTTCAGGCACAGATCAGCTTC.

This sequence joins TRBV29-1 and TRBJ1-1; no clear D gene. V shed 1 base and J shed 5 bases, with 14 bases lying between them. Per the germline V gene, CDR1 is SQVTM and CDR2 is ANQGSEA. This CDR3 comprises 14 residues. The CDR3 here is CSVEANGILTEAFF. The CDR3 bases are TGCAGCGTTGAAGCCAACGGGATTTTGACTGAAGCTTTCTTT.

The chain uses TRBV19 and TRBJ1-2, with 9 bases matching TRBD1. With 3 bases clipped from V and 5 bases from J, the junction kept 10 bases outside the gene matches. CDR3 length: 16 amino acids. Germline V CDR1 and CDR2: LNHDA, SQIVND (reference sequence). CDR3 DNA: TGTGCCAGTAGTATGACCACAGGGGGCGAAGGATATGGCTACACCTTC. It encodes CASSMTTGGEGYGYTF.

J is TRBJ1-5 and V is TRBV28; perhaps TRBD1 as D (6 bases). This CDR3 is built from 16 residues. Germline CDR1 reads MDHEN; CDR2 reads SYDVKM. Deletions cut 2 bases from V and 1 base from J, with 12 bases between. CDR3 in amino acids: CASSLNGGSSNQPQHF. The CDR3 nucleotides are TGTGCCAGCAGTTTAAATGGGGGCTCGAGCAATCAGCCCCAGCATTTT. Combining the CDR3 with reference TRBV28 and TRBJ1-5 gives the whole variable domain DVKVTQSSRYLVKRTGEKVFLECVQDMDHENMFWYRQDPGLGLRLIYFSYDVKMKEKGDIPEGYSVSREKKERFSLILESASTNQTSMYLCASSLNGGSSNQPQHFGDGTRLSIL.

This clone was counted once. This same CDR3 is encoded by further DNA sequences in the sample. V is TRBV4-1 and J is TRBJ2-1; D call uncertain. The V end lost 4 bases, the J end lost 7 bases, and 11 bases lay between the germline ends. CDR3 length: 13 residues. The germline gives CDR1 MGHRA, CDR2 YSYEKL. The CDR3 DNA sequence: TGCGCCAGCAGCCCAAGAGTAGATAATGAGCAGTTCTTC. Translation gives CASSPRVDNEQFF.

The V call is TRBV2, the J call TRBJ2-3; weak D call: TRBD2 (6 bases). This CDR3 has 13 residues. Trimming removed 7 bases at V and 3 bases at J, with 11 bases between. Germline V gene data show CDR1 as SNHLY and CDR2 as FYNNEI. Written as DNA, the CDR3 is TGTGCCAGCACGGGAGACGGGACAGATACGCAGTATTTT. This translates into CASTGDGTDTQYF.

For this clone: One end of the junction is discordant with germline, which a read error may explain. This chain connects TRBV5-4 to TRBJ2-7; D is perhaps TRBD2 (5 bases). The CDR3 extends over 11 amino acids. Germline CDR1 is SGHNT and CDR2 is YYREEE (reference sequence). CDR3 sequence: CASSSGTALFF. CDR3 coding DNA: TGTGCCAGCAGCTCGGGAACAGCCCTGTTCTTC.

The V gene is TRBV30, the J gene TRBJ1-3, with 9 bases identical to TRBD1. The trim removed 4 bases at V and 2 bases at J, leaving 3 bases unmatched. Germline V gene lookup returns CDR1 GTSNPN and CDR2 SVGIG (reference sequence). This CDR3 has 14 residues. CDR3 coding DNA: TGTGCCTGGAACCGGGACAGGGCTGGAAACACCATATATTTT. Amino acid sequence: CAWNRDRAGNTIYF. The variable domain in full, with the rest retrieved from reference TRBV30 and TRBJ1-3, is SQTIHQWPATLVQPVGSPLSLECTVEGTSNPNLYWYRQAAGRGLQLLFYSVGIGQISSEVPQNLSASRPQDRQFILSSKKLLLSDSGFYLCAWNRDRAGNTIYFGEGSWLTVV.

V usage is TRBV7-2 and J usage is TRBJ2-7; 10 bases line up with TRBD2. The V segment lost 4 bases and the J segment 2 bases; nucleotides outside the gene matches: 5. CDR1 and CDR2 (germline): SGHTA, FQGNSA. CDR3 length: 15 amino acids. CDR3 nucleotide sequence: TGTGCCAGCAGCTCAATAAGCGGGGGGGCCTACGAGCAGTACTTC. Protein sequence: CASSSISGGAYEQYF.

V is TRBV18 and J is TRBJ2-5; 7 bases line up with TRBD1. V lost 4 bases and J lost 0; bases outside the gene matches: 5. Germline V gene data show CDR1 as KGHSH and CDR2 as LQKENI. This CDR3 has 15 residues. For the CDR3, the DNA is TGTGCCAGCTCACTCGGGACAGCCAACCAAGAGACCCAGTACTTC. It codes for CASSLGTANQETQYF.

This rearrangement joins TRBV7-9 to TRBJ2-1; maybe TRBD1 (5 bases). This CDR3 region has 15 residues. Germline CDR1 is SEHNR and CDR2 is FQNEAQ (reference sequence). V lost 5 bases to trimming and J lost 4 bases, with 15 bases between them. The CDR3 DNA is TGTGCCAGCAGCCCCAGGCAGGGAAGTTACAATGAGCAGTTCTTC. Translating it yields CASSPRQGSYNEQFF.

This clone was recorded at least ten times. The V gene is TRBV19, the J gene TRBJ2-1; D is unclear. There are 13 residues in the CDR3. Germline loops: CDR1 LNHDA, CDR2 SQIVND (reference sequence). Deletions cut 10 bases from V and 1 base from J, with 11 bases between. In DNA form, the CDR3 reads TGTGCCACTTCGACAAGTTCCTACAATGAGCAGTTCTTC. It is translated as CATSTSSYNEQFF.

The chain uses TRBV30 and TRBJ2-7; TRBD2 aligns across 9 bases. Per the germline V gene, CDR1 is GTSNPN and CDR2 is SVGIG (reference sequence). The CDR3 has 15 amino acids. The J segment lost 5 bases and the V segment lost 2 bases, leaving 10 bases of the junction unmatched. CDR3 sequence reads: CAWSNGGRGFNEQYF. The CDR3 DNA is TGTGCCTGGAGTAATGGCGGGAGGGGGTTCAACGAGCAGTACTTC.

The chain links TRBV5-1 to TRBJ1-1; tentatively, D is TRBD1 (5 bases). The CDR3 contains 16 residues. V lost 0 bases to trimming and J lost 0 bases, with 12 bases between them. Germline V gene lookup returns CDR1 SGHRS and CDR2 YFSETQ. CDR3 region: CASSLAGQGLNTEAFF. In DNA, the CDR3 is TGCGCCAGCAGCTTGGCCGGTCAGGGCTTGAACACTGAAGCTTTCTTT.

This chain joins TRBV5-1 and TRBJ2-5; TRBD2 aligns across 9 bases. The V segment lost 1 base and the J segment 1 base; nucleotides outside the gene matches: 5. Germline V gene data show CDR1 as SGHRS and CDR2 as YFSETQ. There are 16 residues in the CDR3. This CDR3 is CASSLLSGRPQETQYF. The CDR3 DNA follows: TGCGCCAGCAGCTTGTTGAGCGGGAGGCCCCAAGAGACCCAGTACTTC.

This clone was detected only once. The rearrangement links TRBV7-8 to TRBJ2-7, with 11 bases that match TRBD2. This CDR3 comprises 14 residues. The germline V gene has CDR1 SGHVS and CDR2 FQNEAQ. The V segment lost 6 bases and the J segment 3 bases; nucleotides outside the gene matches: 4. The CDR3 reads CASSSSGGIYEQYF. CDR3 coding DNA: TGTGCCAGCAGTTCTAGCGGGGGGATCTACGAGCAGTACTTC. The full variable domain, in which reference TRBV7-8 and TRBJ2-7 provide the parts outside the CDR3, is GAGVSQSPRYKVAKRGQDVALRCDPISGHVSLFWYQQALGQGPEFLTYFQNEAQLDKSGLPSDRFFAERPEGSVSTLKIQRTQQEDSAVYLCASSSSGGIYEQYFGPGTRLTVT.

This clone was seen a single time. The chain joins TRBV7-2 to TRBJ1-4; possibly TRBD1 for D (6 bases). CDR1 and CDR2 (germline): SGHTA, FQGNSA. The CDR3 has 17 amino acids. V lost 4 bases and J 6 bases, leaving 21 bases between the germline ends. CDR3 sequence: CASSSGTSWGSDEKLFF. In DNA, the CDR3 is TGTGCCAGCAGCTCAGGGACAAGCTGGGGGAGCGATGAAAAACTGTTTTTT.

V usage is TRBV4-3 and J usage is TRBJ2-6; D remains ambiguous. Trimming took off 0 bases at V and 0 bases at J, with 9 bases between the two ends. The germline V gene encodes CDR1 LGHNA and CDR2 YSLEER. This CDR3 has 17 amino acids. The CDR3 region has the DNA TGCGCCAGCAGCCAAGATCACGAGGCCTCTGGGGCCAACGTCCTGACTTTC. Translating it yields CASSQDHEASGANVLTF.

This sequence joins TRBV25-1 and TRBJ2-3; 10 nucleotides agree with TRBD2. The CDR3 is made up of 14 amino acids. Germline trimming cut 3 bases from V and 3 bases from J; bases unmatched to any gene: 0. Germline CDR1 reads MGHDK; CDR2 reads SYGVNS. Here the CDR3 reads CASSDSGRTDTQYF. The CDR3 DNA reads as TGTGCCAGCAGTGATAGCGGGAGGACAGATACGCAGTATTTT.

The chain is built from TRBV28 and TRBJ1-1; no reliable D call. The CDR3 loop spans 14 amino acids. CDR1 is MDHEN and CDR2 is SYDVKM in the germline V gene. V lost 3 bases to trimming and J lost 2 bases, with 10 bases between them. CDR3 nucleotides: TGTGCCAGCAGTTTGCAAGCCCTTAACACTGAAGCTTTCTTT. This sequence encodes CASSLQALNTEAFF.

The rearrangement joins TRBV7-9 to TRBJ2-7; 10 bases fit TRBD1. Trimming removed 4 bases from V and 2 bases from J; junction bases left unmatched: 2. This CDR3 has 14 amino acids. Germline values: CDR1 SEHNR, CDR2 FQNEAQ (reference sequence). The CDR3, as DNA: TGTGCCAGCAGCTCCGGGACAGGGGCCTACGAGCAGTACTTC. Residues: CASSSGTGAYEQYF.

This CDR3 reads CASSHQGAENIQYF. The CDR3 coding sequence is TGTGCCAGCAGTCACCAGGGGGCCGAAAACATTCAGTACTTC. The chain employs TRBV2 and TRBJ2-4; 8 bases fit TRBD1. Germline V CDR1 and CDR2: SNHLY, FYNNEI. The J segment lost 5 bases and the V segment lost 5 bases, leaving 5 bases of the junction unmatched. This CDR3 region has 14 residues.

The gene calls are TRBV19 and TRBJ2-2; D is uncertain. CDR1 and CDR2 from the germline V gene are LNHDA and SQIVND (reference sequence). V gave up 3 bases and J gave up 6 bases, with 5 bases separating them. This CDR3 has 12 amino acids. CDR3 sequence: CASSIWSGELFF. The DNA for the CDR3 is TGTGCCAGTAGTATTTGGTCCGGGGAGCTGTTTTTT.

The chain links TRBV29-1 to TRBJ1-3; TRBD1 agrees at 10 bases. The CDR3 sequence is 14 residues long. J was trimmed by 5 bases and V by 6 bases; bases with no gene match: 7. Germline lookup yields CDR1 SQVTM and CDR2 ANQGSEA. The chain's CDR3 is CSVGQGKARNTIYF. Here the CDR3 DNA reads TGCAGCGTGGGACAGGGGAAGGCGAGAAACACCATATATTTT.

V is TRBV28 and J is TRBJ1-2, with D perhaps TRBD1 (5 bases). V dropped 5 bases and J dropped 1 base, with 11 bases sitting between them. CDR1 and CDR2 (germline): MDHEN, SYDVKM. This CDR3 spans 14 amino acids. CDR3 region: CASSESGVNYGYTF. As DNA, the CDR3 is TGTGCCAGCAGTGAGTCGGGGGTTAACTATGGCTACACCTTC.

The V gene is TRBV5-1, the J gene TRBJ1-1, with 7 bases lining up with TRBD1. Germline loops: CDR1 SGHRS, CDR2 YFSETQ. There are 15 residues in the CDR3. With V trimmed by 7 bases and J by 6 bases, 15 bases remained unmatched. For the CDR3, the DNA is TGCGCCAGCGGACGCGGAGGGGGCTTTGGATCTGAAGCTTTCTTT. This sequence encodes CASGRGGGFGSEAFF.

The chain recombines TRBV5-1 with TRBJ2-5; TRBD1 matches 8 bases. This CDR3 is built from 16 residues. Germline trimming cut 2 bases from V and 5 bases from J; bases unmatched to any gene: 11. Germline lookup yields CDR1 SGHRS and CDR2 YFSETQ. The CDR3 loop reads CASSFGNRGMTETQYF. The CDR3 DNA reads as TGCGCCAGCAGCTTTGGGAACAGGGGGATGACGGAGACCCAGTACTTC.

The chain links TRBV5-1 to TRBJ1-2, with 9 bases that match TRBD1. CDR3 length: 14 residues. The V gene end was trimmed by 0 bases and the J gene end by 4 bases; junction bases not matched to a gene: 1. Per the germline V gene, CDR1 is SGHRS and CDR2 is YFSETQ. The CDR3: CASSLDRGPYGYTF. The CDR3 region has the DNA TGCGCCAGCAGCTTGGACAGGGGGCCCTATGGCTACACCTTC.

This clone was observed a single time. Other DNA variants within this sample encode the same CDR3. The chain couples TRBV5-1 to TRBJ1-3; D is unclear. The CDR3 extends over 14 amino acids. Per germline, CDR1 SGHRS and CDR2 YFSETQ. V gave up 0 bases and J gave up 4 bases, with 8 bases separating them. CDR3 protein: CASSLGSSGNTIYF. The CDR3, as DNA: TGCGCCAGCAGCTTGGGTTCGTCCGGAAACACCATATATTTT.

The V gene is TRBV19, the J gene TRBJ2-5; 8 positions match TRBD1. The CDR3 runs 13 residues. The germline CDR1 and CDR2 sequences are LNHDA and SQIVND (reference sequence). V was clipped by 8 bases and J by 5 bases; unmatched bases: 7. The CDR3 loop reads CASGPGGWETQYF. CDR3 coding DNA: TGTGCCAGTGGGCCAGGGGGCTGGGAGACCCAGTACTTC.

The chain recombines TRBV6-5 with TRBJ2-7; D may be TRBD2 (7 bases). From germline, CDR1 is MNHEY and CDR2 SVGAGI. The V end was cut by 0 bases, the J end by 2 bases, with 14 bases between. The CDR3 contains 16 residues. The CDR3 DNA sequence: TGTGCCAGCAGTTACTCGTATGCGGGGGCCACCTACGAGCAGTACTTC. This translates into CASSYSYAGATYEQYF.